This T cell receptor beta chain is from a study of cytomegalovirus exposure and HLA in healthy donors. Study context: Unique TCRs numbering around 85 million, obtained from HLA-typed donors, made up an early data release. Genotyping showed around 81% of 398 donors falling in the Caucasian-associated ancestry cluster.

The CDR3 totals 16 residues. Germline loops: CDR1 MNHNY, CDR2 SVGAGI (reference sequence). V shed 2 bases and J shed 9 bases, with 20 bases lying between them. Regarding the study as a whole: As a later analysis showed, several of the most significant clusters appeared to be linked to common viral pathogens. Earlier analysis yielded a pattern in which most TCR beta V segments were productive about 87% or about 30% of the time.

A note on this clone: Its specificity is not known.

PCR primers comprised 60 Vbeta and 13 Jbeta primers. Measured with immunoSEQ multiplex PCR; TCRdb has only the in-frame clones, and not every one. The table has about 120,000 clones, about three quarters seen once. Sequencing input: PBMCs. The rearrangement uses TRBV6-6 and TRBJ2-1; unclear D gene. This sequence was found in a female donor in good health and CMV-seronegative. In DNA form, the CDR3 reads TGTGCCAGCAGTTACCTCGGCCAACCGGAGAATAGTGAGCAGTTCTTC. Residues: CASSYLGQPENSEQFF.